Listed here is a single TCR beta chain. The CDR3 runs to 14 residues. With 8 bases clipped from V and 4 bases from J, the junction kept 7 bases outside the gene matches. The germline V gene has CDR1 SGHTA and CDR2 FQGTGA. The data derive from a study of T cell responses to AZD1222 COVID-19 vaccine. Produced via immunoSEQ multiplex PCR; TCRdb's table is partial and in-frame only. The sample has more than 150,000 clones; around 89% are singletons. The origin of this receptor is an adult in good health. The chain employs TRBV7-3 and TRBJ2-1; 8 bases line up with TRBD2. Sequenced here: peripheral blood, sampled on day 0 of AZD1222 vaccination. As DNA, the CDR3 is TGTGCCAGCCGAGGTAGCGGGACGTACAATGAGCAGTTCTTC. Its protein product is CASRGSGTYNEQFF.